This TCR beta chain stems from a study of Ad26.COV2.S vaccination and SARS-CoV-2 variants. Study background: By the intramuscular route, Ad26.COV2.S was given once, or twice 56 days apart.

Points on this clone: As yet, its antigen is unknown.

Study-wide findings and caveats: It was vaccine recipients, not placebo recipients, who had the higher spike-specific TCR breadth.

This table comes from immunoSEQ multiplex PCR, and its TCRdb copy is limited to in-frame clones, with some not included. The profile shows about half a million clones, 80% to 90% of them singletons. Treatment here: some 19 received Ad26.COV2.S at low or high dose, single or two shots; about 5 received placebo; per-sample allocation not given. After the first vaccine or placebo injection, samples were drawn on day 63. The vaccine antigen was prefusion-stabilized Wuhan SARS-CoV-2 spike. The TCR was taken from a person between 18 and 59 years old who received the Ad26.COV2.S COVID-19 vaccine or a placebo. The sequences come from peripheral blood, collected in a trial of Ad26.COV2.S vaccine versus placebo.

CDR3 coding DNA: TGCGCCAGCAGCCCAGTCGCGAGGTATACGCAGTATTTT. It translates to CASSPVARYTQYF. The chain joins TRBV5-1 to TRBJ2-3, with D unclear. CDR1 and CDR2 from the germline V gene are SGHRS and YFSETQ. There are 13 residues in the CDR3. Trimming left V 4 bases short and J 7 bases short, with 13 bases between.